The 8 T cell receptor beta chains below all came from one sample that was sequenced in a study of blood T cell repertoires in COVID-19. Produced via immunoSEQ multiplex PCR; TCRdb's table is partial and in-frame only. The sample includes hundreds of thousands of clones, 85% to 90% of them seen just once. The specimen was PBMCs or T cells enriched from blood (not recorded which). The receptor set was obtained from a man aged 30 to 45 who had recovered from COVID-19.

The chain has TRBV20-1 and TRBJ2-1; 10 nucleotides match TRBD2. The CDR3 runs to 14 residues. Unmatched junction bases numbered 5, after V lost 3 bases and J lost 6 bases. Germline CDR1 reads DFQATT; CDR2 reads SNEGSKA (reference sequence). The CDR3 coding sequence is TGCAGTGCTAGTAACAGCGGGAGGGTCAATGAGCAGTTCTTC. The encoded protein is CSASNSGRVNEQFF.

The chain carries TRBV23-1 and TRBJ1-5; tentative D call: TRBD1 (6 bases). TRBV23-1 is an ORF for which the function is uncertain. V lost 6 bases, J lost 3 bases, and 15 bases lay in between. CDR3 length: 15 residues. The CDR3 sequence: CASRHIYRDNQPQHF. The CDR3 DNA reads as TGCGCCAGCAGACACATATACAGGGACAATCAGCCCCAGCATTTT.

V usage is TRBV3-1 (or the pseudogene TRBV3-2) and J usage is TRBJ2-3, with 7 bases aligning to TRBD2. Germline trimming cut 3 bases from V and 2 bases from J; bases unmatched to any gene: 8. The germline gives CDR1 LGHDT, CDR2 YNNKEL (reference sequence). The CDR3 consists of 16 residues. The CDR3: CASSQEAGRTTDTQYF. The CDR3 nucleotides are TGTGCCAGCAGCCAGGAAGCGGGGCGAACCACAGATACGCAGTATTTT.

The chain recombines TRBV21-1 with TRBJ2-3; the tabulated D call, TRBD2, remains unverified against the DNA. TRBV21-1 has pseudogene status. This CDR3 contains 17 residues. The DNA for the CDR3 is TGTGCCAGCAGCCCCCTTGTGACTAGCGGGGTCACAGATACGCAGTATTTT. Encoded protein: CASSPLVTSGVTDTQYF.

The J gene is TRBJ2-5, the V gene TRBV18; 15 positions agree with TRBD2. V dropped 0 bases and J dropped 6; count of bases not matched to a gene: 5. CDR3 length: 17 amino acids. Germline assignment: CDR1 KGHSH and CDR2 LQKENI. CDR3 sequence (DNA): TGTGCCAGCTCACCACCCGGACTAGCGGGAGGGCGGCAGACCCAGTACTTC. Translating it yields CASSPPGLAGGRQTQYF.

This rearrangement joins TRBV7-2 to TRBJ2-1, with D maybe TRBD2 (5 bases). Germline loops: CDR1 SGHTA, CDR2 FQGNSA. This CDR3 has 16 residues. Trimming removed 0 bases at V and 1 base at J, with 10 bases between. The CDR3 loop reads CASSLADFYSYNEQFF. DNA of the CDR3: TGTGCCAGCAGCTTAGCGGACTTTTATTCCTACAATGAGCAGTTCTTC.

The chain joins TRBV4-3 to TRBJ2-7; 8 nucleotides line up with TRBD2. From germline, CDR1 is LGHNA and CDR2 YSLEER. The CDR3 has 18 residues. V lost 1 base, J lost 3 bases, and 14 bases stayed unmatched. The CDR3 sequence: CASSQAYLLGTSGYEQYF. The CDR3 DNA sequence: TGCGCCAGCAGCCAAGCTTACCTTCTCGGTACTAGCGGCTACGAGCAGTACTTC.

The CDR3 nucleotides read TGTGCCAGCAGCAACAGGTTAGGGAACACTGAAGCTTTCTTT. As protein: CASSNRLGNTEAFF. The chain joins TRBV21-1 to TRBJ1-1; the table's D gene call, TRBD1, was not cross checked with the DNA. TRBV21-1 is termed a pseudogene. The CDR3 has 14 amino acids.